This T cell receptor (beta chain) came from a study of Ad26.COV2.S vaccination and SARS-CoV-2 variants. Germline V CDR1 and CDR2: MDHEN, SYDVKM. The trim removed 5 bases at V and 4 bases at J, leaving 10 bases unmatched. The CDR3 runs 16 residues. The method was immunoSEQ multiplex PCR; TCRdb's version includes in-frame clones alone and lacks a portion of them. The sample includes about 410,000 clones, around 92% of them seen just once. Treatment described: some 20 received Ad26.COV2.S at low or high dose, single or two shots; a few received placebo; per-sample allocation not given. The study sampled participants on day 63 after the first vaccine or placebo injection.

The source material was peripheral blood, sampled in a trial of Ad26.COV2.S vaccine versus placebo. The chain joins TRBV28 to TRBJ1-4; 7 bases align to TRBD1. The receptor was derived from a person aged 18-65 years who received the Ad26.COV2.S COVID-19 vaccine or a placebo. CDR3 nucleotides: TGTGCCAGCAGTCCGGGGACAGCGTCGGGTAATGAAAAACTGTTTTTT. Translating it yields CASSPGTASGNEKLFF.